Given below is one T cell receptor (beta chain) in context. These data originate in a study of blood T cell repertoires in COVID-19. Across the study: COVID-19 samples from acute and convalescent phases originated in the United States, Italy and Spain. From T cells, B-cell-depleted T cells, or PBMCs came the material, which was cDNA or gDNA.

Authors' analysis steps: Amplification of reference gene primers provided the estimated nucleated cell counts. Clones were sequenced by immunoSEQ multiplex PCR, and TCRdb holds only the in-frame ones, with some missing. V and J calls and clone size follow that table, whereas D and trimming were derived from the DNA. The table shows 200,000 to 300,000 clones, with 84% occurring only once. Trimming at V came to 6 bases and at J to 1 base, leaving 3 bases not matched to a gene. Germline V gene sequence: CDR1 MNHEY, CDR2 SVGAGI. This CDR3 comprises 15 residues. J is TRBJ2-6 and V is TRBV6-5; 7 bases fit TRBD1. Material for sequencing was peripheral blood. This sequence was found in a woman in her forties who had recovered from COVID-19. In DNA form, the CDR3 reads TGTGCCAGCAGGACAGGGTCTTCTGGGGCCAACGTCCTGACTTTC. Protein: CASRTGSSGANVLTF.